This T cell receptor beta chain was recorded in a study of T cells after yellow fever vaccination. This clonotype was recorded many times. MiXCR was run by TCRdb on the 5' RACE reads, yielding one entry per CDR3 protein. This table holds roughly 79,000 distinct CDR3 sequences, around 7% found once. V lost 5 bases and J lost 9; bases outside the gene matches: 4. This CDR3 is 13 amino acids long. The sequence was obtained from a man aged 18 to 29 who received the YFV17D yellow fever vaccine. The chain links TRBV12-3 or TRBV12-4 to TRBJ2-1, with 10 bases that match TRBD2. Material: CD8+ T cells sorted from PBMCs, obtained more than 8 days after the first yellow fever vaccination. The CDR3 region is CASSPSGGGEQFF. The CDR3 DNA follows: TGTGCCAGCAGTCCTAGCGGGGGAGGTGAGCAGTTCTTC.